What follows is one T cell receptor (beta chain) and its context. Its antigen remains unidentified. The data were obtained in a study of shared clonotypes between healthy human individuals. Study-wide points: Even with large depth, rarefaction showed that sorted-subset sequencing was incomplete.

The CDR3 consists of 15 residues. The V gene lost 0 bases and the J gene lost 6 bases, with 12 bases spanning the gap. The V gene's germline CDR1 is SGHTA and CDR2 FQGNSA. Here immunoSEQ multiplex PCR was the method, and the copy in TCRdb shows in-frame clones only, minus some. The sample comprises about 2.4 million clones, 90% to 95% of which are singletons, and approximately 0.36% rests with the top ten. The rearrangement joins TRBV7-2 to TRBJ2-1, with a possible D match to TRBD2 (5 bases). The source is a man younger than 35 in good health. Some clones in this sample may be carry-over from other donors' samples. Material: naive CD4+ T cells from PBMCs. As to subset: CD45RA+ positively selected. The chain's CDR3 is CASSLALLLGNEQFF. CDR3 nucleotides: TGTGCCAGCAGCTTAGCGCTGTTACTAGGCAATGAGCAGTTCTTC.